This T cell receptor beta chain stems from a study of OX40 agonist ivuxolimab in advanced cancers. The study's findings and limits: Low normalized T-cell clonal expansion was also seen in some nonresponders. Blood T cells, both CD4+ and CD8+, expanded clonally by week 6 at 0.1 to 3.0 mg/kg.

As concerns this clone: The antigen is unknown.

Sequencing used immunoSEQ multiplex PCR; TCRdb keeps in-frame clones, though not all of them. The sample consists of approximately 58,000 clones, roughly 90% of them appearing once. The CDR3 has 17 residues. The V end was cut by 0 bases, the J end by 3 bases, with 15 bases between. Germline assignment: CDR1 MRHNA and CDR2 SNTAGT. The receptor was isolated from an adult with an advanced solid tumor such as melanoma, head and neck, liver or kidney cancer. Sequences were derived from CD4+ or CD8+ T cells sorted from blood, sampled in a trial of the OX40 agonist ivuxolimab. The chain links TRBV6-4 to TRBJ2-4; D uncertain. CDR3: CASSDSGPSYGKNIQYF. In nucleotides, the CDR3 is TGTGCCAGCAGTGACTCAGGTCCCAGTTATGGCAAAAACATTCAGTACTTC.